This record covers a single TCR beta chain. The antigen is not known. The sample comes from a study of monozygotic twins with cystic fibrosis. Study background: Libraries were built from around 3 micrograms of fragmented DNA using around 14 PCR cycles. Study findings and constraints: Monozygotic CF twins shared more identical nucleotide clonotypes than unrelated patients.

The data were produced by immunoSEQ multiplex PCR, yet TCRdb's version contains in-frame clones alone and is incomplete. The sample includes 20,000 to 25,000 clones, approximately 97% seen only once; the top ten take about 0.15%. The CDR3 is made up of 16 amino acids. The chain joins TRBV1 to TRBJ2-7; TRBD2 is the table's D call and was not checked against the DNA. TRBV1 is a recognized pseudogene. Sequenced sample: blood. The source is a girl aged 5-17 years with cystic fibrosis. CDR3 loop: CTSSQEETSGSYEQYV. The CDR3 bases are TGCACCAGCAGCCAGGAGGAAACTAGCGGTTCCTACGAGCAGTACGTC.